These T cell receptor beta chains were read from a single sample in a study of blood T cell repertoires in COVID-19. Profiled with immunoSEQ multiplex PCR; TCRdb holds only in-frame clones, not every one. The repertoire includes 65,000 to 90,000 clones, about 90% of them detected once, and 5.1% sits in the top ten. Sequenced: peripheral blood. These receptors were obtained from a human donor in a cohort sampled during active COVID-19. Each CDR3 is given with its conserved first and last residue. A D gene is named only where the DNA matches it firmly. Only part of the rows carry a size: once, few, many, or a class if the clone is expanded.

D: NA
size: NA
length: 14
V: TRBV6-5
J: TRBJ2-3
CDR3: CASSSLVEVDTQYF
DNA: TGTGCCAGCAGTTCCCTTGTGGAGGTAGATACGCAGTATTTT

D: NA
size: NA
length: 15
V: TRBV6-5
J: TRBJ2-5
CDR3: CASSYSGGAGETQYF
DNA: TGTGCCAGCAGTTACTCTGGGGGGGCCGGGGAGACCCAGTACTTC

D: NA
size: NA
length: 12
V: TRBV3-1/TRBV3-2
J: TRBJ2-1
CDR3: CASSHSSTEQFF
DNA: TGTGCCAGCAGCCATAGTTCCACTGAGCAGTTCTTC

D: NA
size: NA
length: 15
V: TRBV10-3
J: TRBJ2-7
CDR3: CAISESRGGSYEQYF
DNA: TGTGCCATCAGTGAGTCGAGAGGGGGCTCCTACGAGCAGTACTTC

D: TRBD2
size: NA
length: 14
V: TRBV5-4
J: TRBJ2-3
CDR3: CASSLAGITDTQYF
DNA: TGTGCCAGCAGCTTAGCGGGGATCACAGATACGCAGTATTTT

D: TRBD1
size: NA
length: 14
V: TRBV19
J: TRBJ2-7
CDR3: CASSSQGDSYEQYF
DNA: TGTGCCAGTAGTAGTCAGGGGGACTCCTACGAGCAGTACTTC

D: TRBD1
size: NA
length: 17
V: TRBV12-5
J: TRBJ1-1
CDR3: CASGFPTGTEKNTEAFF
DNA: TGTGCTAGTGGTTTCCCAACAGGGACAGAGAAGAACACTGAAGCTTTCTTT

D: TRBD1
size: NA
length: 13
V: TRBV29-1
J: TRBJ1-5
CDR3: CSVGQGGGQPQHF
DNA: TGCAGCGTTGGGCAGGGGGGCGGTCAGCCCCAGCATTTT

D: TRBD1
size: NA
length: 15
V: TRBV5-1
J: TRBJ1-1
CDR3: CASSAGGDRYTEAFF
DNA: TGCGCCAGCAGCGCAGGGGGCGATCGGTACACTGAAGCTTTCTTT

D: NA
size: NA
length: 16
V: TRBV4-1
J: TRBJ1-5
CDR3: CASSQVFADSNQPQHF
DNA: TGCGCCAGCAGCCAAGTGTTCGCGGATAGCAATCAGCCCCAGCATTTT

D: TRBD1
size: NA
length: 18
V: TRBV7-8
J: TRBJ1-5
CDR3: CASSLAPGTGGSNQPQHF
DNA: TGTGCCAGCAGCTTAGCCCCGGGGACAGGGGGTAGCAATCAGCCCCAGCATTTT

D: NA
size: many
length: 18
V: TRBV28
J: TRBJ1-3
CDR3: CASSLSGDVRGAGNTIYF
DNA: TGTGCCAGCAGTTTAAGTGGGGACGTGCGGGGGGCTGGAAACACCATATATTTT

D: NA
size: once
length: 13
V: TRBV18
J: TRBJ1-2
CDR3: CASSPDSNYGYTF
DNA: TGTGCCAGCTCACCGGACAGTAACTATGGCTACACCTTC

D: NA
size: NA
length: 12
V: TRBV6-5
J: TRBJ2-7
CDR3: CASSPRGYEQYF
DNA: TGTGCCAGCAGCCCGAGGGGGTACGAGCAGTACTTC

D: NA
size: once
length: 14
V: TRBV6-5
J: TRBJ1-2
CDR3: CASSSLGGVYGYTF
DNA: TGTGCCAGCAGTTCCCTCGGGGGGGTTTATGGCTACACCTTC

D: NA
size: NA
length: 15
V: TRBV3-1/TRBV3-2
J: TRBJ1-2
CDR3: CASSLRVGSLGGYTF
DNA: TGTGCCAGCAGCCTAAGGGTGGGGAGTCTAGGTGGCTACACCTTC

D: NA
size: NA
length: 14
V: TRBV5-1
J: TRBJ1-4
CDR3: CASSLAGGERRLFF
DNA: TGCGCCAGCAGCTTGGCGGGGGGTGAGCGTCGACTGTTTTTT

D: TRBD2
size: NA
length: 15
V: TRBV5-4
J: TRBJ2-7
CDR3: CASSLDLAGTNEQYF
DNA: TGTGCCAGCAGCTTGGACCTAGCGGGAACCAACGAGCAGTACTTC

D: TRBD2
size: NA
length: 16
V: TRBV6-5
J: TRBJ2-3
CDR3: CASSYSTGGPVDTQYF
DNA: TGTGCCAGCAGTTACTCTACGGGAGGGCCAGTAGATACGCAGTATTTT

D: NA
size: NA
length: 15
V: TRBV7-9
J: TRBJ2-6
CDR3: CASSLTASGANVLTF
DNA: TGTGCCAGCAGCCTGACAGCATCTGGGGCCAACGTCCTGACTTTC

D: TRBD1
size: NA
length: 15
V: TRBV9
J: TRBJ2-7
CDR3: CASSVTGQTPYEQYF
DNA: TGTGCCAGCAGCGTAACGGGACAGACACCTTACGAGCAGTACTTC

D: NA
size: few
length: 15
V: TRBV5-6
J: TRBJ2-7
CDR3: CASSPRLGGADEQYF
DNA: TGTGCCAGCAGTCCCCGGTTGGGCGGGGCAGACGAGCAGTACTTC

D: NA
size: NA
length: 13
V: TRBV29-1
J: TRBJ2-5
CDR3: CSVGGVSVETQYF
DNA: TGCAGCGTTGGGGGGGTCTCGGTGGAGACCCAGTACTTC

D: NA
size: once
length: 14
V: TRBV28
J: TRBJ2-7
CDR3: CATDFRVSSSEQYF
DNA: TGTGCCACCGATTTCAGGGTTTCTTCCTCCGAGCAGTACTTC

D: TRBD2
size: NA
length: 15
V: TRBV3-1/TRBV3-2
J: TRBJ2-1
CDR3: CASSQVSSGGGEQFF
DNA: TGTGCCAGCAGCCAAGTGTCGAGCGGGGGTGGCGAGCAGTTCTTC

D: TRBD2
size: NA
length: 17
V: TRBV29-1
J: TRBJ2-5
CDR3: CSVGVPVLREGGETQYF
DNA: TGCAGCGTTGGTGTTCCCGTTTTGCGGGAGGGCGGGGAGACCCAGTACTTC

D: NA
size: NA
length: 15
V: TRBV7-2
J: TRBJ1-2
CDR3: CASSLGVVQDYGYTF
DNA: TGTGCCAGCAGCTTAGGTGTCGTCCAGGACTATGGCTACACCTTC

D: TRBD2
size: NA
length: 16
V: TRBV14
J: TRBJ2-1
CDR3: CASSQDGGGSYNEQFF
DNA: TGTGCCAGCAGCCAAGATGGGGGGGGCTCCTACAATGAGCAGTTCTTC

D: NA
size: NA
length: 17
V: TRBV13
J: TRBJ2-3
CDR3: CASSLRRRGIGTDTQYF
DNA: TGTGCCAGCAGCTTAAGAAGACGGGGGATTGGCACAGATACGCAGTATTTT

D: NA
size: NA
length: 16
V: TRBV9
J: TRBJ1-6
CDR3: CASSVGRVSYNSPLHF
DNA: TGTGCCAGCAGCGTAGGGAGGGTGTCTTATAATTCACCCCTCCACTTT

D: TRBD2
size: NA
length: 13
V: TRBV10-3
J: TRBJ2-1
CDR3: CAISPREDNEQFF
DNA: TGTGCCATCTCCCCCCGGGAGGACAATGAGCAGTTCTTC

D: NA
size: once
length: 12
V: TRBV6-6
J: TRBJ1-2
CDR3: CASSTRDTGYTF
DNA: TGTGCCAGCAGTACCCGGGACACTGGCTACACCTTC

D: NA
size: once
length: 13
V: TRBV5-1
J: TRBJ1-5
CDR3: CASSLDLNQPQHF
DNA: TGCGCCAGCAGCTTGGATCTAAATCAGCCCCAGCATTTT

D: NA
size: once
length: 15
V: TRBV19
J: TRBJ1-2
CDR3: CASRAQTGGIYGYTF
DNA: TGTGCCAGCAGGGCCCAGACAGGCGGAATCTATGGCTACACCTTC

D: TRBD1
size: NA
length: 15
V: TRBV28
J: TRBJ2-7
CDR3: CASSFQTGSSYEQYF
DNA: TGTGCCAGCAGTTTCCAGACAGGGAGCTCCTACGAGCAGTACTTC

D: NA
size: NA
length: 13
V: TRBV19
J: TRBJ2-3
CDR3: CACYAPYTDTQYF
DNA: TGTGCCTGCTATGCTCCCTACACAGATACGCAGTATTTT

D: TRBD2
size: NA
length: 16
V: TRBV19
J: TRBJ2-1
CDR3: CASSTSLAGGQNEQFF
DNA: TGTGCCAGTAGTACATCCTTAGCGGGGGGGCAGAATGAGCAGTTCTTC

D: TRBD1
size: NA
length: 14
V: TRBV5-1
J: TRBJ2-7
CDR3: CASSLLQGGDEQYF
DNA: TGCGCCAGCAGCTTATTACAGGGGGGCGACGAGCAGTACTTC

D: TRBD1
size: NA
length: 13
V: TRBV25-1
J: TRBJ2-5
CDR3: CASSWTGSETQYF
DNA: TGTGCCAGCAGTTGGACAGGCTCGGAGACCCAGTACTTC

D: TRBD1
size: NA
length: 13
V: TRBV18
J: TRBJ1-4
CDR3: CASSQGANEKLFF
DNA: TGTGCCAGCTCACAGGGGGCTAACGAAAAACTGTTTTTT

D: TRBD1
size: few
length: 16
V: TRBV5-1
J: TRBJ2-2
CDR3: CASSPTTGEATGELFF
DNA: TGCGCCAGCAGCCCGACGACAGGGGAAGCCACCGGGGAGCTGTTTTTT

D: TRBD1
size: NA
length: 16
V: TRBV29-1
J: TRBJ2-7
CDR3: CSVLRDRSGSPYEQYF
DNA: TGCAGCGTCCTGCGGGACAGGTCGGGGTCCCCCTACGAGCAGTACTTC

D: NA
size: once
length: 15
V: TRBV5-1
J: TRBJ2-2
CDR3: CASSLAGGDTGELFF
DNA: TGCGCCAGCAGCTTGGCCGGGGGAGACACCGGGGAGCTGTTTTTT

D: NA
size: NA
length: 13
V: TRBV12-3/TRBV12-4
J: TRBJ1-5
CDR3: CASSSDYNQPQHF
DNA: TGTGCCAGCAGTTCAGATTACAATCAGCCCCAGCATTTT

D: NA
size: NA
length: 14
V: TRBV27
J: TRBJ2-5
CDR3: CASTPEGEGETQYF
DNA: TGTGCCAGCACTCCCGAGGGGGAGGGGGAGACCCAGTACTTC

D: TRBD1
size: once
length: 12
V: TRBV29-1
J: TRBJ2-7
CDR3: CSVRQGRDEQYF
DNA: TGCAGCGTCCGACAGGGTAGGGACGAGCAGTACTTC